This T cell receptor beta chain was recorded in a study of blood T cell repertoires in COVID-19. Germline trimming cut 1 base from V and 4 bases from J; bases unmatched to any gene: 4. Germline-derived CDR1 and CDR2 are MNHEY and SMNVEV (reference sequence). The CDR3 is made up of 17 amino acids. The protocol was immunoSEQ multiplex PCR, while the TCRdb copy is restricted to in-frame clones and leaves out a portion. The repertoire consists of 85,000 to 90,000 clones, with around 80% occurring once and the leading ten covering about 1.2%. This clone was detected only a few times. The chain has TRBV27 and TRBJ1-6; 10 bases line up with TRBD1. The sequenced sample was peripheral blood. The receptor was derived from a woman older than 75 with acute or convalescent COVID-19. CDR3 sequence: CASSLLTGGAYNSPLHF. In nucleotides, the CDR3 is TGTGCCAGCAGTTTATTGACAGGGGGCGCTTATAATTCACCCCTCCACTTT.